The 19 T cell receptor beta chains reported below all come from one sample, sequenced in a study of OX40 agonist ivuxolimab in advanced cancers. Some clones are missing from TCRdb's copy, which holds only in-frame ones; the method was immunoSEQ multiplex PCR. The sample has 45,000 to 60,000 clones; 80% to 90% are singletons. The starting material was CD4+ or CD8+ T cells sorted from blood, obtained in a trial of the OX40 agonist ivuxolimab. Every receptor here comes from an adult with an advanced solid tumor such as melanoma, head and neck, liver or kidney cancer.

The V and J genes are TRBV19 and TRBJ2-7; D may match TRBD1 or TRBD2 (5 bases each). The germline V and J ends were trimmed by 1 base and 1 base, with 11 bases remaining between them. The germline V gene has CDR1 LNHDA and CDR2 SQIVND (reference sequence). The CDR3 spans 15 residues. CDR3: CASSIAGTGSYEQYF. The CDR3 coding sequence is TGTGCCAGTAGTATAGCCGGGACGGGATCCTACGAGCAGTACTTC.

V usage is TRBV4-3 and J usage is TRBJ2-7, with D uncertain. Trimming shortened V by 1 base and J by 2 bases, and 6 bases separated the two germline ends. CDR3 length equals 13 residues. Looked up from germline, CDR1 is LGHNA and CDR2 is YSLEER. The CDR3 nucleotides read TGCGCCAGCAGCCAAGGACGGACCTACGAGCAGTACTTC. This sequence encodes CASSQGRTYEQYF.

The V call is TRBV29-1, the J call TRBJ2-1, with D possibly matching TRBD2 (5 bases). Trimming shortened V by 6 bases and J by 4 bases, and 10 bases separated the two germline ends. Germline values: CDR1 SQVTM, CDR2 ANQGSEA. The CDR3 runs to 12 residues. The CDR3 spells CSVEDLYNEQFF. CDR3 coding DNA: TGCAGCGTCGAGGACTTATACAATGAGCAGTTCTTC.

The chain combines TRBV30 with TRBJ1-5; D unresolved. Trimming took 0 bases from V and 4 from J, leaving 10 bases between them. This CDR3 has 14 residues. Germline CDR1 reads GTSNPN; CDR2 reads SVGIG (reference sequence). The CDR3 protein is CAWSVTVGNQPQHF. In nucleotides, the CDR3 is TGTGCCTGGAGTGTAACAGTAGGGAATCAGCCCCAGCATTTT.

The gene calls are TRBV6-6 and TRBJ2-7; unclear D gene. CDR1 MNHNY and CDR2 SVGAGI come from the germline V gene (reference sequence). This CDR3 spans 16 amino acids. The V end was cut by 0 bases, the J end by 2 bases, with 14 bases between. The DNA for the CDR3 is TGTGCCAGCAGTTACTCTTCCCAGATTGGGGCCTACGAGCAGTACTTC. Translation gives CASSYSSQIGAYEQYF.

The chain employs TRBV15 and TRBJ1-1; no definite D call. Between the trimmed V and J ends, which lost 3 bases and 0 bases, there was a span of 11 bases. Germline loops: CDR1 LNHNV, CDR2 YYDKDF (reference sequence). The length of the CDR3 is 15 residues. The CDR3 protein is CATSSQDHMNTEAFF. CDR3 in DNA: TGTGCCACCAGCAGCCAGGATCATATGAACACTGAAGCTTTCTTT.

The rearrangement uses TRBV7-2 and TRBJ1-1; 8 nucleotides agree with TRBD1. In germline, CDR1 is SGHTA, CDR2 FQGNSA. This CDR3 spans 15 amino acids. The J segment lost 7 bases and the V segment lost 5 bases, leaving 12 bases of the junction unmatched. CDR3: CASSEPLGTGVEAFF. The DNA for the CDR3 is TGTGCCAGCAGCGAACCTCTCGGGACAGGTGTTGAAGCTTTCTTT.

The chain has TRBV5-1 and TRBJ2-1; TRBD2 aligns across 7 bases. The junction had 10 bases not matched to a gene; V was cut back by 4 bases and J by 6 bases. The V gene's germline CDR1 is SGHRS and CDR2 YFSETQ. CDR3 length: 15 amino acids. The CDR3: CASSLTRTSFNEQFF. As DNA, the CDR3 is TGCGCCAGCAGCCTGACCCGGACTAGTTTCAATGAGCAGTTCTTC.

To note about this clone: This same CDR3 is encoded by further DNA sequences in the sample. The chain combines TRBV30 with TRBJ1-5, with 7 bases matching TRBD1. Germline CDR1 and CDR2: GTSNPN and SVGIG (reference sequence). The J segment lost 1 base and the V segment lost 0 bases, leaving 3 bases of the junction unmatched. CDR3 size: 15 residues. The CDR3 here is CAWSVGTVSNQPQHF. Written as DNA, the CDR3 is TGTGCCTGGAGTGTGGGGACAGTGAGCAATCAGCCCCAGCATTTT. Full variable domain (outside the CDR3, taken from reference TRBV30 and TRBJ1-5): SQTIHQWPATLVQPVGSPLSLECTVEGTSNPNLYWYRQAAGRGLQLLFYSVGIGQISSEVPQNLSASRPQDRQFILSSKKLLLSDSGFYLCAWSVGTVSNQPQHFGDGTRLSIL.

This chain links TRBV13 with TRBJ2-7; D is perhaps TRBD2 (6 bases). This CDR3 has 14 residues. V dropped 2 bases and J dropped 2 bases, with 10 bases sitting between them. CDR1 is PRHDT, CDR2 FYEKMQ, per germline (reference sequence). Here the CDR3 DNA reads TGTGCCAGCAGCTTATGGGGGAGGACCTACGAGCAGTACTTC. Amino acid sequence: CASSLWGRTYEQYF.

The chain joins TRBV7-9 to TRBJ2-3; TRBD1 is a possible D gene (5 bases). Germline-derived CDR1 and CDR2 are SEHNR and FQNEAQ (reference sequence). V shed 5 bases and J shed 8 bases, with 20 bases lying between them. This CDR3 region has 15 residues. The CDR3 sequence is CASSPPSDKGVTQYF. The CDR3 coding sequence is TGTGCCAGCAGCCCCCCTTCCGACAAAGGGGTTACGCAGTATTTT.

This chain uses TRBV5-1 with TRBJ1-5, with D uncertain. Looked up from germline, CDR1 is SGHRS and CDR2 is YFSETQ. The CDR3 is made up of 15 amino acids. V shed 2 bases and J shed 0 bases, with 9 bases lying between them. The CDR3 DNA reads TGCGCCAGCAGCTTAGGTCCAAATAGCAATCAGCCCCAGCATTTT. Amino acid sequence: CASSLGPNSNQPQHF.

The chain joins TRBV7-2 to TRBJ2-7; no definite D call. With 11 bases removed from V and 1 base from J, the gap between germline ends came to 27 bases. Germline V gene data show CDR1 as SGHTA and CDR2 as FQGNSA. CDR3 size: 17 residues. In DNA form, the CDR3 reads TGTGCCGAAATCACGAAAATTAGACTGCTAAATTCCTACGAGCAGTACTTC. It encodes CAEITKIRLLNSYEQYF.

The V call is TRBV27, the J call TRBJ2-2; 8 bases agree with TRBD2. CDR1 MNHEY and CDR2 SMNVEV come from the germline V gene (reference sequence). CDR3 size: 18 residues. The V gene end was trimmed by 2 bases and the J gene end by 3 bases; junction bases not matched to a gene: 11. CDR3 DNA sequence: TGTGCCAGCAGTTTAAGCGGGGGCGGGGGTATTGACACCGGGGAGCTGTTTTTT. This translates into CASSLSGGGGIDTGELFF.

In nucleotides, the CDR3 is TGTGCCTGGAGTGTAGCGGGGAATGAGCAGTTCTTC. Translated: CAWSVAGNEQFF. V and J are TRBV30 and TRBJ2-1; TRBD2 matches 7 bases. Germline CDR1 is GTSNPN and CDR2 is SVGIG (reference sequence). The CDR3 extends over 12 amino acids. The V segment lost 0 bases and the J segment 7 bases; nucleotides outside the gene matches: 0.

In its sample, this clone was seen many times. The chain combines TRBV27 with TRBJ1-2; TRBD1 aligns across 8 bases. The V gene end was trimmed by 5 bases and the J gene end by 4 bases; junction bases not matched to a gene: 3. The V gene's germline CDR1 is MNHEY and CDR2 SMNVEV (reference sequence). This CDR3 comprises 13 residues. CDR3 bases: TGTGCCAGCAGTATGGGACAGGTCTATGGCTACACCTTC. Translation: CASSMGQVYGYTF.

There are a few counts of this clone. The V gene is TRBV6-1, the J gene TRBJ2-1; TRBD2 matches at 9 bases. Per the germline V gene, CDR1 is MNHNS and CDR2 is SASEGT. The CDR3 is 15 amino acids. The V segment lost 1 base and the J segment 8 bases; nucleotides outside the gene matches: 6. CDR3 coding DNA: TGTGCCAGCAGTGAAGAAGGCGGGGGGGCGGATGAGCAGTTCTTC. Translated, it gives CASSEEGGGADEQFF.

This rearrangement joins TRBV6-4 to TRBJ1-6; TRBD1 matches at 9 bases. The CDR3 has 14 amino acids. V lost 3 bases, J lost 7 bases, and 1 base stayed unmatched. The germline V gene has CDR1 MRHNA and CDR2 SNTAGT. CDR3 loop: CASSETGGNSPLHF. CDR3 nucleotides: TGTGCCAGCAGTGAAACAGGGGGCAATTCACCCCTCCACTTT.

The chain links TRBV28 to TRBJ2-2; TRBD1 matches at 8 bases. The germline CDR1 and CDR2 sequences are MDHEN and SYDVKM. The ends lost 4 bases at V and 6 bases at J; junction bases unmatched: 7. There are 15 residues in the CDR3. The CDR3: CASSSGQGAPGELFF. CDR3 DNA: TGTGCCAGCAGTTCCGGACAGGGAGCCCCCGGGGAGCTGTTTTTT.